One sample yielded the 27 T cell receptor beta chains listed below, sequenced in a study of beta chain features in type 1 diabetes. The study reverse transcribed the entire isolated RNA, so it sequenced expressed TCRB transcripts. Only in-frame clones appear in the TCRdb table, and some are missing; sequencing was by immunoSEQ multiplex PCR. The table lists 400,000 to 600,000 clones, about 29% of them singletons. The sequencing sample was made of naive CD4+ T cells from blood. The receptor set was obtained from a man younger than 35 in good health.

V usage is TRBV28 and J usage is TRBJ2-7; 9 nucleotides align to TRBD1. The ends lost 7 bases at V and 4 bases at J; junction bases unmatched: 11. The CDR3 totals 15 residues. Germline assignment: CDR1 MDHEN and CDR2 SYDVKM. This CDR3 reads CASTGQGLEGYEQYF. DNA of the CDR3: TGTGCCAGCACCGGACAGGGGCTGGAAGGGTACGAGCAGTACTTC. Full variable domain (outside the CDR3, taken from reference TRBV28 and TRBJ2-7): DVKVTQSSRYLVKRTGEKVFLECVQDMDHENMFWYRQDPGLGLRLIYFSYDVKMKEKGDIPEGYSVSREKKERFSLILESASTNQTSMYLCASTGQGLEGYEQYFGPGTRLTVT.

The chain has TRBV19 and TRBJ2-5, with a weak D call TRBD2 (5 bases). Germline-derived CDR1 and CDR2 are LNHDA and SQIVND (reference sequence). The CDR3 has 14 amino acids. V was shortened by 4 bases and J by 6 bases, with 15 bases between the two germline ends. The CDR3 coding sequence is TGTGCCAGTAGTACCACTCTAGCAGTCCAGACCCAGTACTTC. It yields the protein CASSTTLAVQTQYF.

This chain joins TRBV5-1 and TRBJ2-1; tentatively, D is TRBD1 or TRBD2 (5 bases each). CDR3 length: 15 residues. V gave up 1 base and J gave up 0 bases, with 8 bases separating them. The germline gives CDR1 SGHRS, CDR2 YFSETQ. CDR3 DNA: TGCGCCAGCAGCTTGTTGGGGACCTCCTACAATGAGCAGTTCTTC. Amino acids: CASSLLGTSYNEQFF.

The rearrangement joins TRBV27 to TRBJ2-2, with D uncertain. The CDR3 has 15 residues. V lost 4 bases to trimming and J lost 1 base, with 10 bases between them. From germline, CDR1 is MNHEY and CDR2 SMNVEV (reference sequence). This CDR3 is CASSSNYWNTGELFF. CDR3 coding DNA: TGTGCCAGCAGTTCAAACTACTGGAACACCGGGGAGCTGTTTTTT.

V gene TRBV29-1 combines with J gene TRBJ2-3; D not certain. The CDR3 runs to 12 residues. With 7 bases removed from V and 4 bases from J, the gap between germline ends came to 12 bases. Per germline, CDR1 SQVTM and CDR2 ANQGSEA. In DNA, the CDR3 is TGCAGCGCAAAGGAGAACGCAGATACGCAGTATTTT. Residues: CSAKENADTQYF.

This clone was seen only a few times. The J gene is TRBJ2-1, the V gene TRBV11-2, with 9 bases identical to TRBD2. From germline, CDR1 is SGHAT and CDR2 FQNNGV. V dropped 5 bases and J dropped 2; count of bases not matched to a gene: 7. This CDR3 comprises 16 residues. The CDR3 region is CASSRGTSNAYNEQFF. The CDR3 DNA reads as TGTGCCAGCAGCCGTGGGACTAGCAATGCCTACAATGAGCAGTTCTTC.

The rearrangement joins TRBV4-1 to TRBJ2-7; the D gene is possibly TRBD2 (5 bases). V was clipped by 2 bases and J by 0 bases, with 11 bases between them. Germline V CDR1 and CDR2: MGHRA, YSYEKL. This CDR3 spans 15 amino acids. As DNA, the CDR3 is TGCGCCAGCAGCCAACTAGCATACTTCTCCTACGAGCAGTACTTC. It translates to CASSQLAYFSYEQYF.

The chain joins TRBV10-3 to TRBJ1-4; D remains unclear. V was shortened by 4 bases and J by 8 bases, with 11 bases between the two germline ends. The CDR3 spans 13 residues. Germline V gene data show CDR1 as ENHRY and CDR2 as SYGVKD. The CDR3 nucleotides are TGTGCCATCAGTGTTTTATCGCGGGAAAAACTGTTTTTT. Its protein is CAISVLSREKLFF.

The chain carries TRBV28 and TRBJ2-7, with unresolved D. CDR3 length: 13 amino acids. Germline V gene lookup returns CDR1 MDHEN and CDR2 SYDVKM. Trimming took 2 bases from V and 5 from J, leaving 10 bases between them. The CDR3 region is CASSLPPTDEQYF. In DNA, the CDR3 is TGTGCCAGCAGTTTACCTCCGACGGACGAGCAGTACTTC.

On this clone itself: It may be a read error: a sequence one base away is much more abundant. Different DNA sequences within this sample yield the same CDR3. The CDR3 nucleotides read TGTGCCAGCAGCTTAGTGGGTACAGATACGCAGTATTTT. Translated: CASSLVGTDTQYF. This rearrangement joins TRBV7-9 to TRBJ2-3; D is ambiguous. Germline V lookup: CDR1 SEHNR, CDR2 FQNEAQ (reference sequence). Trimming took 1 base from V and 3 from J, leaving 5 bases between them. The CDR3 is made up of 13 amino acids.

The table lists this clone with a few counts. This chain joins TRBV21-1 and TRBJ2-7. TRBV21-1 is a documented pseudogene. The CDR3 runs to 14 residues. The CDR3 here is CASKSGPVGYEQYF. In DNA, the CDR3 is TGTGCCAGCAAATCTGGCCCAGTCGGCTACGAGCAGTACTTC.

The chain recombines TRBV9 with TRBJ2-1; D uncertain. Trimming pared 0 bases from V and 0 bases from J, leaving 13 bases between. CDR3 length equals 17 residues. Germline V gene sequence: CDR1 SGDLS, CDR2 YYNGEE. The CDR3 DNA reads as TGTGCCAGCAGCGTAGCCCTGTCGGGTAGCTCCTACAATGAGCAGTTCTTC. Amino acid sequence: CASSVALSGSSYNEQFF.

This clone has just a few counts. This rearrangement joins TRBV7-2 to TRBJ2-7; 12 positions agree with TRBD2. Germline CDR1 SGHTA, CDR2 FQGNSA. The CDR3 has 15 residues. V gave up 1 base and J gave up 7 bases; unmatched junction bases: 5. The CDR3 loop is CASSLEGTSGREQYF. Written as DNA, the CDR3 is TGTGCCAGCAGCTTAGAGGGGACTAGCGGGCGGGAGCAGTACTTC.

This clone was seen a handful of times. The chain has TRBV10-3 and TRBJ2-7; 10 nucleotides agree with TRBD2. V shed 7 bases and J 4 bases; nucleotides not matched to a gene: 4. The CDR3 loop spans 13 amino acids. Looked up from germline, CDR1 is ENHRY and CDR2 is SYGVKD. The DNA for the CDR3 is TGTGCCATCACACCAGCGGGAGGGTACGAGCAGTACTTC. Protein sequence: CAITPAGGYEQYF.

The chain combines TRBV2 with TRBJ1-4; possible D gene TRBD1, 6 bases. V was clipped by 5 bases and J by 3 bases, with 25 bases between them. The germline V gene encodes CDR1 SNHLY and CDR2 FYNNEI. The CDR3 covers 19 residues. The CDR3 DNA reads TGTGCCAGCAGTCCCCCGGGACACGGGAAGTGGGCGGCTAATGAAAAACTGTTTTTT. Amino acids: CASSPPGHGKWAANEKLFF.

The V call is TRBV7-9, the J call TRBJ2-3; D is possibly TRBD2 (5 bases). Trimming took 3 bases from V and 5 from J, leaving 12 bases between them. The V gene's germline CDR1 is SEHNR and CDR2 FQNEAQ (reference sequence). The CDR3 covers 14 residues. The CDR3 nucleotides read TGTGCCAGCAGCTTGGACTGGAAAAGAGATACGCAGTATTTT. It is translated as CASSLDWKRDTQYF.

This clone has only a few counts. The gene calls are TRBV29-1 and TRBJ2-3; TRBD1 matches 11 bases. Germline trimming cut 6 bases from V and 5 bases from J; bases unmatched to any gene: 4. The CDR3 length is 13 residues. Germline CDR1 SQVTM, CDR2 ANQGSEA. DNA for the CDR3: TGCAGCGTCAGGGACAGGGGGGGAGATACGCAGTATTTT. This gives the protein CSVRDRGGDTQYF.

The chain links TRBV19 to TRBJ2-1; D gene unclear. The CDR3 totals 14 residues. The germline CDR1 and CDR2 sequences are LNHDA and SQIVND (reference sequence). V lost 0 bases and J 8 bases, leaving 11 bases between the germline ends. CDR3 DNA: TGTGCCAGTAGTATAGATATTAGTTCGGATGAGCAGTTCTTC. This codes for CASSIDISSDEQFF.

This clone showed up just a few times. V and J are TRBV7-8 and TRBJ2-3; D possibly corresponds to TRBD1 (5 bases). Germline values: CDR1 SGHVS, CDR2 FQNEAQ. V was clipped by 7 bases and J by 0 bases, with 8 bases between them. This CDR3 is 13 amino acids long. The CDR3 reads CASIKGSTDTQYF. The CDR3, as DNA: TGTGCCAGCATTAAGGGGAGCACAGATACGCAGTATTTT.

This clone was seen a handful of times. The V call is TRBV4-1, the J call TRBJ2-3; D call uncertain. In germline, CDR1 is MGHRA, CDR2 YSYEKL. The CDR3 extends over 17 amino acids. V lost 3 bases and J 0 bases, leaving 16 bases between the germline ends. The CDR3 region has the DNA TGCGCCAGCAGCCAGGGATGGGCTCTCCTAAGCACAGATACGCAGTATTTT. Protein: CASSQGWALLSTDTQYF.

The rearrangement joins TRBV7-8 to TRBJ2-7; tentatively, D is TRBD2 (5 bases). The length of the CDR3 is 17 residues. Germline CDR1 and CDR2: SGHVS and FQNEAQ. V was clipped by 5 bases and J by 0 bases, with 20 bases between them. The CDR3 sequence is CASSDIWSGSSSYEQYF. DNA for the CDR3: TGTGCCAGCAGCGACATTTGGAGCGGCTCAAGCTCCTACGAGCAGTACTTC. The whole variable domain, remainder taken from reference TRBV7-8 and TRBJ2-7, is GAGVSQSPRYKVAKRGQDVALRCDPISGHVSLFWYQQALGQGPEFLTYFQNEAQLDKSGLPSDRFFAERPEGSVSTLKIQRTQQEDSAVYLCASSDIWSGSSSYEQYFGPGTRLTVT.

This clone was picked up a small number of times. The chain links TRBV25-1 to TRBJ2-4, with D perhaps matching TRBD1 (5 bases). The CDR3 is 15 amino acids. V gave up 2 bases and J gave up 9 bases, with 17 bases separating them. Looked up from germline, CDR1 is MGHDK and CDR2 is SYGVNS. Here the CDR3 DNA reads TGTGCCAGCAGTGAAGGTTACTCAGGGTTAGGCATTCAGTACTTC. Its translation: CASSEGYSGLGIQYF.

The chain links TRBV4-3 to TRBJ1-5; maybe TRBD1 (5 bases). The CDR3 spans 15 residues. The V gene's germline CDR1 is LGHNA and CDR2 YSLEER. With 3 bases removed from V and 9 bases from J, the gap between germline ends came to 18 bases. The CDR3 DNA reads TGCGCCAGCAGCCAGGGGCCGGGGATAGGCCGGCCCCAGCATTTT. Its protein product is CASSQGPGIGRPQHF.

This clone was seen only a few times. This chain links TRBV15 with TRBJ1-1; TRBD1 is a possible D gene (5 bases). The germline gives CDR1 LNHNV, CDR2 YYDKDF (reference sequence). V was shortened by 1 base and J by 0 bases, with 12 bases between the two germline ends. The CDR3 totals 16 residues. CDR3 protein: CATSRVTGTVNTEAFF. CDR3 in DNA: TGTGCCACCAGCAGAGTTACCGGGACGGTGAACACTGAAGCTTTCTTT.

V is TRBV2 and J is TRBJ2-2; 9 nucleotides line up with TRBD1. Germline assignment: CDR1 SNHLY and CDR2 FYNNEI. The V segment lost 7 bases and the J segment 5 bases; nucleotides outside the gene matches: 8. This CDR3 region has 15 residues. The CDR3 is CASTLGQGGTGELFF. The CDR3 DNA reads as TGTGCCAGCACCCTGGGACAGGGTGGAACCGGGGAGCTGTTTTTT. Filled out from reference TRBV2 and TRBJ2-2, the complete variable domain reads EPEVTQTPSHQVTQMGQEVILRCVPISNHLYFYWYRQILGQKVEFLVSFYNNEISEKSEIFDDQFSVERPDGSNFTLKIRSTKLEDSAMYFCASTLGQGGTGELFFGEGSRLTVL.

This clone was picked up a small number of times. The chain uses TRBV5-4 and TRBJ2-1; D is tentatively TRBD1 or TRBD2 (6 bases each). Germline lookup yields CDR1 SGHNT and CDR2 YYREEE (reference sequence). CDR3 length: 15 amino acids. With 4 bases removed from V and 2 bases from J, the gap between germline ends came to 13 bases. CDR3 in amino acids: CASSGGGSPYNEQFF. CDR3 DNA sequence: TGTGCCAGCAGCGGAGGGGGAAGCCCCTACAATGAGCAGTTCTTC.

The V gene is TRBV7-9, the J gene TRBJ2-7, with D unclear. Trimming left V 1 base short and J 6 bases short, with 10 bases between. This CDR3 spans 13 amino acids. The V gene's germline CDR1 is SEHNR and CDR2 FQNEAQ (reference sequence). In DNA form, the CDR3 reads TGTGCCAGCAGCTTAGAACTGGTCTCCGAGCAGTACTTC. Its protein product is CASSLELVSEQYF. Full variable domain (missing parts from reference TRBV7-9 and TRBJ2-7): DTGVSQNPRHKITKRGQNVTFRCDPISEHNRLYWYRQTLGQGPEFLTYFQNEAQLEKSRLLSDRFSAERPKGSFSTLEIQRTEQGDSAMYLCASSLELVSEQYFGPGTRLTVT.